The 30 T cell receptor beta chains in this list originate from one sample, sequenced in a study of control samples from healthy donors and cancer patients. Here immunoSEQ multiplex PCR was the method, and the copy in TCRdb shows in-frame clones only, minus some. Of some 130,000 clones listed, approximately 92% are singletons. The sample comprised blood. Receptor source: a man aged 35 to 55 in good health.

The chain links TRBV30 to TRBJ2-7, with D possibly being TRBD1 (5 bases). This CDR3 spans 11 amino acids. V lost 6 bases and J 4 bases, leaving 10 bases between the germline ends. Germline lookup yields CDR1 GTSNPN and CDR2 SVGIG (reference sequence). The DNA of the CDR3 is TGTGCCTGCCAACAGGTTTACGAGCAGTACTTC. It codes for CACQQVYEQYF.

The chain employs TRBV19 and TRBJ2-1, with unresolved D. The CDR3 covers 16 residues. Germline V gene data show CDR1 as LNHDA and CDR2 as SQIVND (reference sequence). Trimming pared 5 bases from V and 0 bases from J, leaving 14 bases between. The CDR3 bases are TGTGCCAGTAGTCATGGGCGGCTGAGCTCCTACAATGAGCAGTTCTTC. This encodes CASSHGRLSSYNEQFF.

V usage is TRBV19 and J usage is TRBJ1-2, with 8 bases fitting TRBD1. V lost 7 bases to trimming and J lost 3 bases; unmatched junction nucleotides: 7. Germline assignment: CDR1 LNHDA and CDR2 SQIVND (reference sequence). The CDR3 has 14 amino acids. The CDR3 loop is CASNSDRDDYGYTF. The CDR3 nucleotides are TGTGCCAGTAATTCGGACAGGGATGACTATGGCTACACCTTC.

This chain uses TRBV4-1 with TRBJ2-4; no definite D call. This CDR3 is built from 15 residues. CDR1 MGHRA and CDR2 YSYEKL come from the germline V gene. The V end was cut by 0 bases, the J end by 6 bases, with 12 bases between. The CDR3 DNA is TGCGCCAGCAGCCAAGATTTGGCCTCGGGAAACATTCAGTACTTC. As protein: CASSQDLASGNIQYF.

For the CDR3, the DNA is TGTGCCAGCTCACTCAGGATTTGGGATGAGCAGTTCTTC. Translated: CASSLRIWDEQFF. The rearrangement uses TRBV18 and TRBJ2-1; the D is unclear. This CDR3 has 13 residues. With 4 bases removed from V and 8 bases from J, the gap between germline ends came to 12 bases. CDR1 and CDR2 from the germline V gene are KGHSH and LQKENI.

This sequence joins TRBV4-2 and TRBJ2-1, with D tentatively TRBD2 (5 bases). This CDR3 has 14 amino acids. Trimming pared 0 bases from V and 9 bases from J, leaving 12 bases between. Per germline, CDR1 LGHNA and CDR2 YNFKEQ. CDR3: CASSQEARGFEQFF. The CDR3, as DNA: TGTGCCAGCAGCCAAGAGGCTAGAGGGTTTGAGCAGTTCTTC.

In nucleotides, the CDR3 is TGTGCCAGCTCGATCCCGACAGGGCCCGATGGCTACACCTTC. It is translated as CASSIPTGPDGYTF. The chain employs TRBV28 and TRBJ1-2, with 7 bases matching TRBD1. Germline CDR1 reads MDHEN; CDR2 reads SYDVKM. This CDR3 comprises 14 residues. Trimming took 8 bases from V and 6 from J; bases not matched to a gene: 12.

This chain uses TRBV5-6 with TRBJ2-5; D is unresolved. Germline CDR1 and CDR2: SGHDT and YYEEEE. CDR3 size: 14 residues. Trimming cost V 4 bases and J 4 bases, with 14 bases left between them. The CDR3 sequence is CASSTIKSGETQYF. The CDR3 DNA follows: TGTGCCAGCAGCACAATTAAGTCCGGAGAGACCCAGTACTTC.

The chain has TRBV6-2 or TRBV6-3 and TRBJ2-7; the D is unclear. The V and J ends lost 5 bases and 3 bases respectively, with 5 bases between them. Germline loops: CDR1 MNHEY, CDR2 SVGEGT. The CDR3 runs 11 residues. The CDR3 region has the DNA TGTGCCAGCAGTCAGTTCTACGAGCAGTACTTC. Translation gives CASSQFYEQYF.

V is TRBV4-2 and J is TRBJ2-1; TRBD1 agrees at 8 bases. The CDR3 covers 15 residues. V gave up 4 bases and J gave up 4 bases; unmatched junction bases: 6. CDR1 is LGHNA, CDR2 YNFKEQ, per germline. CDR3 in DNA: TGTGCCAGCAGCCTGGACAGGGTTACTTACAATGAGCAGTTCTTC. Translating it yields CASSLDRVTYNEQFF.

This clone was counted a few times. CDR3 DNA sequence: TGTGCCAGCAGCACAGGGGGTGAGCAGTACTTC. This sequence encodes CASSTGGEQYF. The chain has TRBV7-3 and TRBJ2-7; 8 nucleotides agree with TRBD1. Looked up from germline, CDR1 is SGHTA and CDR2 is FQGTGA. V dropped 5 bases and J dropped 7; count of bases not matched to a gene: 1. CDR3 length: 11 amino acids.

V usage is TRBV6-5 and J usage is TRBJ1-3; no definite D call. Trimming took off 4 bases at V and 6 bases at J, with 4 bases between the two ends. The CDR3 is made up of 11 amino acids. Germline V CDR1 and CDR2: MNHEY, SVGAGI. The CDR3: CASSFANTIYF. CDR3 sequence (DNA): TGTGCCAGCAGTTTCGCAAACACCATATATTTT.

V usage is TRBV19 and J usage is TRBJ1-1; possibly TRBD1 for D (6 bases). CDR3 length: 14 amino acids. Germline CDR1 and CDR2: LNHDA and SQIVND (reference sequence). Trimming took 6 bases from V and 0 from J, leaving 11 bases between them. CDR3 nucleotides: TGTGCCAGTAGAGGGGGTACATTGAACACTGAAGCTTTCTTT. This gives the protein CASRGGTLNTEAFF.

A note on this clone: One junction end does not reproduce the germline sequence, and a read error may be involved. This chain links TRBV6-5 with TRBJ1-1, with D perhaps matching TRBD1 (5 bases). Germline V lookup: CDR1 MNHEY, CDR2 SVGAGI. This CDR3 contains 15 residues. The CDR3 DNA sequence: TGTGCCAGCATGGGAATGTCACGGGGGAACGCTGAAGCTTTCTTT. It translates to CASMGMSRGNAEAFF.

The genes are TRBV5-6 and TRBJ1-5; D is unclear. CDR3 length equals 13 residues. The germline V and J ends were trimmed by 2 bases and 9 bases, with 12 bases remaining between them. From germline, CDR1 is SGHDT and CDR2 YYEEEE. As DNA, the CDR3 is TGTGCCAGCAGCTTATCAGCCACGGGGCCCCAGCATTTT. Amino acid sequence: CASSLSATGPQHF.

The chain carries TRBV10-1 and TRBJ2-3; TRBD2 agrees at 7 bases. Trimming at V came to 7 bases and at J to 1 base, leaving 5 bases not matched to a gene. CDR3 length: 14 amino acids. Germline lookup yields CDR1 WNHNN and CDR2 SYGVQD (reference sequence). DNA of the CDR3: TGCGCCAGCAACGGCGGGGGTGGCACAGATACGCAGTATTTT. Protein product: CASNGGGGTDTQYF.

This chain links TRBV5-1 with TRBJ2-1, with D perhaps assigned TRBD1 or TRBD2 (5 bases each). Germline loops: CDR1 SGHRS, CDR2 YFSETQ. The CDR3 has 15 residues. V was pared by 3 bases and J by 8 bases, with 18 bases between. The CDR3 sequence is CASSWTGTSLDEQFF. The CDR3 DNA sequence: TGCGCCAGCAGCTGGACCGGGACGAGCCTCGATGAGCAGTTCTTC. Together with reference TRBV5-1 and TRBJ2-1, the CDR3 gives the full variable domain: KAGVTQTPRYLIKTRGQQVTLSCSPISGHRSVSWYQQTPGQGLQFLFEYFSETQRNKGNFPGRFSGRQFSNSRSEMNVSTLELGDSALYLCASSWTGTSLDEQFFGPGTRLTVL.

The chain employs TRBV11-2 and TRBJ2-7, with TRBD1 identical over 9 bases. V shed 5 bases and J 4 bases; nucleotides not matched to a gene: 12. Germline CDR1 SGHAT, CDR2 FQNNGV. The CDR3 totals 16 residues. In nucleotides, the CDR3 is TGTGCCAGCAGCCTCGGTCGGTCAGGACAGGGGTACGAGCAGTACTTC. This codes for CASSLGRSGQGYEQYF.

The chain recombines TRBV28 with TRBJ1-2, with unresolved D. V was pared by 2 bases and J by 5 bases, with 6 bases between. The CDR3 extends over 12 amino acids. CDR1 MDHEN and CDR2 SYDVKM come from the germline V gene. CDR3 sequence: CASSLEGYGYTF. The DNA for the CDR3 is TGTGCCAGCAGTTTAGAGGGATATGGCTACACCTTC.

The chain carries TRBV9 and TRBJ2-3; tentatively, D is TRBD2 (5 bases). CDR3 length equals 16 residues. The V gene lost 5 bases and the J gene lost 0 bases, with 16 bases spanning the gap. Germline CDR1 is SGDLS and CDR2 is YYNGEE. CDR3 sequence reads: CASSPTPWTSTDTQYF. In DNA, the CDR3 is TGTGCCAGCAGTCCTACCCCTTGGACTAGCACAGATACGCAGTATTTT.

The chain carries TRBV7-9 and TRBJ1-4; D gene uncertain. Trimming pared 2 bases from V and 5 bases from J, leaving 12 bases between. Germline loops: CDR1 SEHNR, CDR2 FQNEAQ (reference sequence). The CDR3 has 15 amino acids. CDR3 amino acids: CASSLFGQVNEKLFF. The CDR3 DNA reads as TGTGCCAGCAGCTTATTTGGGCAGGTCAATGAAAAACTGTTTTTT.

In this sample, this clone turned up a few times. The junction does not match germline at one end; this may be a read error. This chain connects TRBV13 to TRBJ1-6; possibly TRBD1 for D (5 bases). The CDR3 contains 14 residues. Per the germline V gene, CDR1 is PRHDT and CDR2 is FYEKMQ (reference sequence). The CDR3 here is CASSLGAGGSPLHF. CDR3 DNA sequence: TGTGCCAGCAGCCTAGGAGCGGGGGGATCACCCCTCCACTTT.

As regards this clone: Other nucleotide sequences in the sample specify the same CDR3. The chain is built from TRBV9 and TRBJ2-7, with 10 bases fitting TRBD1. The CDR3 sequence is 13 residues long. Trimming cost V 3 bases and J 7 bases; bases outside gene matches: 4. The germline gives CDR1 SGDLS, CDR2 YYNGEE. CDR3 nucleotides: TGTGCCAGCAGCGAGGGGACAGGGGATGAGCAGTACTTC. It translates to CASSEGTGDEQYF.

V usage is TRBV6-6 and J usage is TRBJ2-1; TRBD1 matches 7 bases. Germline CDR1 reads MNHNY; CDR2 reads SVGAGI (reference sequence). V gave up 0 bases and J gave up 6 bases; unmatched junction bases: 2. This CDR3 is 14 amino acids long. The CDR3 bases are TGTGCCAGCAGTTACTCGGCAGGGGGCAATGAGCAGTTCTTC. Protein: CASSYSAGGNEQFF.

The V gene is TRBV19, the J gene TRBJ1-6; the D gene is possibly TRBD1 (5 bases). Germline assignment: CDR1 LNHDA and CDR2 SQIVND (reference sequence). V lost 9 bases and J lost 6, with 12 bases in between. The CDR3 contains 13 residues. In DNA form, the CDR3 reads TGTGCCAGCCAGGACACAGTTAATTCACCCCTCCACTTT. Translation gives CASQDTVNSPLHF.

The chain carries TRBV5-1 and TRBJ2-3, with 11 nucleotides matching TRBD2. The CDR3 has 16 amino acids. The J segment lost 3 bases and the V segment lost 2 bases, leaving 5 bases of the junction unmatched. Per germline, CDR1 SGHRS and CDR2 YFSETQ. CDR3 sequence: CASSFASGGTTDTQYF. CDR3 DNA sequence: TGCGCCAGCAGCTTCGCTAGCGGGGGGACGACAGATACGCAGTATTTT.

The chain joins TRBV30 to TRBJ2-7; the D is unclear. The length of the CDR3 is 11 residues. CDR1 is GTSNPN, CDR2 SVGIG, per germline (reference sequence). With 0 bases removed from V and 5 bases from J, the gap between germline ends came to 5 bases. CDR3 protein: CAWSVLDEQYF. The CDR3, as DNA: TGTGCCTGGAGTGTACTCGACGAGCAGTACTTC.

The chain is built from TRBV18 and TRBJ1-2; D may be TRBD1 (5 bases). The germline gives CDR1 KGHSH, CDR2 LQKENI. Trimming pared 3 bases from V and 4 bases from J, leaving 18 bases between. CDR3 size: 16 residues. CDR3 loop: CASSPPGTGLSYGYTF. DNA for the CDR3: TGTGCCAGCTCACCTCCCGGGACCGGCCTAAGCTATGGCTACACCTTC.

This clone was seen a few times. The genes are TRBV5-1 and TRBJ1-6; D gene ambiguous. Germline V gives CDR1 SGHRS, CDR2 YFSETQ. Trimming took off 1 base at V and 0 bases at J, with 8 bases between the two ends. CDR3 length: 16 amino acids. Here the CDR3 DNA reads TGCGCCAGCAGCTTGATGGGGAGCTCCTATAATTCACCCCTCCACTTT. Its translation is CASSLMGSSYNSPLHF.

The CDR3 sequence is CASSLGGFRTQHTQYF. CDR3 in DNA: TGTGCCAGCAGCTTAGGGGGGTTTAGAACACAACATACGCAGTATTTT. The chain has TRBV7-9 and TRBJ2-3; perhaps D is TRBD1 or TRBD2 (5 bases each). V was clipped by 1 base and J by 7 bases, with 18 bases between them. In germline, CDR1 is SEHNR, CDR2 FQNEAQ (reference sequence). There are 16 residues in the CDR3. Filled out from reference TRBV7-9 and TRBJ2-3, the complete variable domain reads DTGVSQNPRHKITKRGQNVTFRCDPISEHNRLYWYRQTLGQGPEFLTYFQNEAQLEKSRLLSDRFSAERPKGSFSTLEIQRTEQGDSAMYLCASSLGGFRTQHTQYFGPGTRLTVL.